Sequencing of this T cell receptor (beta chain) was carried out in a study of shared clonotypes between healthy human individuals. Study-wide points: Researchers sampled only blood; tissue repertoires likely differ.

The CDR3 contains 15 residues. The junction had 5 bases not matched to a gene; V was cut back by 3 bases and J by 4 bases. CDR1 and CDR2 (germline): KGHSH, LQKENI. Sequencing was performed with immunoSEQ multiplex PCR; in TCRdb, only in-frame clones are kept and a portion is missing. The sample includes about 990,000 clones, roughly 74% of them seen just once. A note on this clone: What it binds is not known.

The sequence was collected from a man between 18 and 35 years old in good health. Some clones in this sample may be carry-over from other donors' samples. The sequenced sample consisted of memory CD4+ T cells from PBMCs. Subset denoted: CD45RA-negative fraction. V is TRBV18 and J is TRBJ1-5, with TRBD1 identical over 8 bases. The CDR3 region is CASSPQGAANQPQHF. DNA for the CDR3: TGTGCCAGCTCACCGCAGGGGGCGGCTAATCAGCCCCAGCATTTT. Drawing the rest from reference TRBV18 and TRBJ1-5, the complete variable domain is NAGVMQNPRHLVRRRGQEARLRCSPMKGHSHVYWYRQLPEEGLKFMVYLQKENIIDESGMPKERFSAEFPKEGPSILRIQQVVRGDSAAYFCASSPQGAANQPQHFGDGTRLSIL.